This T cell receptor beta chain was captured in a study of T-cell reconstitution after alpha-beta-depleted transplantation in children. V gave up 6 bases and J gave up 2 bases; unmatched junction bases: 5. The CDR3 totals 14 residues. Many counts were recorded for this clonotype. Library preparation (for TCRbeta) was performed with unique molecular identifiers. TCRdb passed the PCR reads through MiXCR, listing each CDR3 protein once. The data hold 150,000 to 250,000 distinct CDR3 sequences, with approximately 15% observed a single time. The TCR originated in a human donor who donated a stem cell graft to a child with acute lymphoblastic leukemia. Material: PBMCs from the stem cell graft donor, obtained from the stem cell graft. This chain links TRBV12-3 or TRBV12-4 with TRBJ2-7; 9 bases agree with TRBD1. The CDR3 DNA sequence: TGTGCCAGCAGGACGGGACAGGGCCCCTACGAGCAGTACTTC. Translating it yields CASRTGQGPYEQYF.